The rows below give T cell receptor beta chains drawn from one sample of a study of T cell responses to AZD1222 COVID-19 vaccine. TCRdb's copy holds only in-frame clones and misses some; the assay was immunoSEQ multiplex PCR. The sample comprises 90,000 to 110,000 clones, about four fifths of which are singletons, and around 5.1% rests with the top ten. The sequencing used peripheral blood, collected on day 0 of AZD1222 vaccination. These receptors were taken from an adult in good health. CDR3s include the opening cysteine and the closing phenylalanine or tryptophan. D genes are given only for firm matches. Not every row has a clone size; where given, it reads once, few, many or a size class.

CDR3 length,clone size,D gene,J gene,V gene,CDR3 protein,CDR3 DNA
12,.,TRBD1,TRBJ1-2,TRBV5-5,CASSITQGTGTF,TGTGCCAGCAGCATCACGCAGGGGACAGGCACCTTC
17,.,TRBD2,TRBJ2-7,TRBV7-2,CASSFGLLAGGKYEQYF,TGTGCCAGCAGCTTCGGGCTGTTGGCGGGGGGTAAATACGAGCAGTACTTC
15,.,TRBD1,TRBJ1-2,TRBV4-1,CASSHDGTGQMRYTF,TGCGCCAGCAGCCACGACGGGACAGGGCAAATGCGCTACACCTTC
12,few,.,TRBJ1-2,TRBV24-1,CATSDGPGGYTF,TGTGCCACCAGTGACGGGCCGGGGGGCTACACCTTC
15,.,TRBD1,TRBJ1-1,TRBV5-1,CASSVPRGVNTEAFF,TGCGCCAGCAGCGTGCCCAGGGGGGTGAACACTGAAGCTTTCTTT
14,.,.,TRBJ1-1,TRBV7-2,CASSLGPGNTEAFF,TGTGCCAGCAGCCTCGGGCCGGGGAACACTGAAGCTTTCTTT
16,few,TRBD2,TRBJ2-2,TRBV30,CAWSPPGTSGSGELFF,TGTGCCTGGAGCCCCCCCGGGACTAGCGGCTCCGGGGAGCTGTTTTTT
17,.,TRBD1,TRBJ2-5,TRBV11-2,CASSLVGTAIGWETQYF,TGTGCCAGCAGCTTGGTGGGGACAGCCATAGGCTGGGAGACCCAGTACTTC
13,.,.,TRBJ1-2,TRBV6-5,CASSPGGGYGYTF,TGTGCCAGCAGCCCGGGAGGTGGATATGGCTACACCTTC
12,.,.,TRBJ2-7,TRBV7-9,CASSRDTDEQYF,TGTGCCAGCAGCCGGGACACGGACGAGCAGTACTTC
14,.,TRBD2,TRBJ2-3,TRBV3-1/TRBV3-2,CASSRNGGAGTQYF,TGTGCCAGCAGCCGCAACGGGGGGGCTGGTACGCAGTATTTT
13,few,.,TRBJ1-2,TRBV11-1,CASSSDRNYGYTF,TGTGCCAGCAGCTCAGACAGGAACTATGGCTACACCTTC
14,.,.,TRBJ1-2,TRBV18,CASSYGAQGYGYTF,TGTGCCAGCTCCTACGGGGCCCAGGGCTATGGCTACACCTTC
12,.,.,TRBJ2-7,TRBV12-3/TRBV12-4,CASSLGTYEQYF,TGTGCCAGCAGTTTAGGTACTTACGAGCAGTACTTC
13,.,TRBD1,TRBJ1-2,TRBV12-5,CASGQDREEGYTF,TGTGCTAGTGGCCAGGACAGGGAGGAAGGCTACACCTTC
16,once,.,TRBJ1-1,TRBV6-2/TRBV6-3,CASSYRVRFMNTEAFF,TGTGCCAGCAGTTATAGGGTCCGGTTCATGAACACTGAAGCTTTCTTT
16,.,TRBD2,TRBJ2-3,TRBV4-2,CASSQGLAGGLDTQYF,TGTGCCAGCAGCCAAGGACTAGCGGGAGGCTTAGATACGCAGTATTTT
14,.,.,TRBJ1-1,TRBV5-1,CASSFRDMNTEAFF,TGCGCCAGCAGCTTCAGGGACATGAACACTGAAGCTTTCTTT
14,.,.,TRBJ2-4,TRBV5-1,CASSATVPENIQYF,TGCGCCAGCAGCGCCACAGTTCCCGAAAACATTCAGTACTTC
16,few,.,TRBJ1-4,TRBV10-1,CASSAPLEGGNEKLFF,TGCGCCAGCAGTGCCCCACTGGAGGGTGGGAATGAAAAACTGTTTTTT
16,.,TRBD1,TRBJ1-2,TRBV9,CASSAGTGNINYGYTF,TGTGCCAGCAGCGCCGGGACAGGGAATATCAACTATGGCTACACCTTC
13,.,.,TRBJ1-2,TRBV3-1/TRBV3-2,CASSSDRSYGYTF,TGTGCCAGCAGCTCGGACAGAAGCTATGGCTACACCTTC
12,.,TRBD2,TRBJ2-1,TRBV2,CASSYGGNEQFF,TGTGCCAGCAGCTACGGGGGGAATGAGCAGTTCTTC
15,.,TRBD2,TRBJ2-3,TRBV5-4,CASSSSSGGVDTQYF,TGTGCCAGCAGCTCCTCTAGCGGGGGGGTAGATACGCAGTATTTT
15,.,.,TRBJ2-2,TRBV7-9,CASSLAGGLTGELFF,TGTGCCAGCAGCTTAGCGGGGGGGCTCACCGGGGAGCTGTTTTTT
12,.,.,TRBJ2-3,TRBV3-1/TRBV3-2,CAAGRATDTQYF,TGTGCCGCGGGCCGAGCCACAGATACGCAGTATTTT
15,.,TRBD2,TRBJ2-3,TRBV6-5,CASSRTSGGEDTQYF,TGTGCCAGCAGTAGGACTAGCGGGGGGGAAGATACGCAGTATTTT